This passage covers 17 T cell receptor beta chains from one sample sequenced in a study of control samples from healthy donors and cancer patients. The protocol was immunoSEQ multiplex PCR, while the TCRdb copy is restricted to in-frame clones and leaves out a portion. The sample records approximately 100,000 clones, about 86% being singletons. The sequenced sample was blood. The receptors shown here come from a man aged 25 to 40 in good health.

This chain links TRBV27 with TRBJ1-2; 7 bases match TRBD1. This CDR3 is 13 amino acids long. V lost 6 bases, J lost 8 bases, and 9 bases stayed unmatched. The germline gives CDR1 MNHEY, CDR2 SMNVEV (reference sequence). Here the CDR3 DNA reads TGTGCCAGCAGGTCCTCAGGGGGACAAGGCTACACCTTC. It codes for CASRSSGGQGYTF.

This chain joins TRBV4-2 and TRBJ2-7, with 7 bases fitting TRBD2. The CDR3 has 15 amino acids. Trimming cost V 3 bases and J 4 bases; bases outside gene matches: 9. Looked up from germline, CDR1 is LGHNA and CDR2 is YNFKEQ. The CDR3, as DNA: TGTGCCAGCAGCCAGGGTTTACGGGGGGTTTACGAGCAGTACTTC. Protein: CASSQGLRGVYEQYF.

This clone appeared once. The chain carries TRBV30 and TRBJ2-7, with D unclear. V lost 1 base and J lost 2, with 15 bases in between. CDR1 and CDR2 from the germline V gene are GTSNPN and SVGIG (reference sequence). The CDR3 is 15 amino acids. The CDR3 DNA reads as TGTGCCTGGAGTGGAGGCTTAGGTGGTACCTACGAGCAGTACTTC. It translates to CAWSGGLGGTYEQYF.

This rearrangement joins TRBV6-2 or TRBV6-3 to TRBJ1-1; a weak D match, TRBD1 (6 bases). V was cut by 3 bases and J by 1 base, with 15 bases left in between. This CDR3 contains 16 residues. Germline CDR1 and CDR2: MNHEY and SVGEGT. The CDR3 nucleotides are TGTGCCAGCAGTTATGGGCTCGACAGGACGAACACTGAAGCTTTCTTT. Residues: CASSYGLDRTNTEAFF.

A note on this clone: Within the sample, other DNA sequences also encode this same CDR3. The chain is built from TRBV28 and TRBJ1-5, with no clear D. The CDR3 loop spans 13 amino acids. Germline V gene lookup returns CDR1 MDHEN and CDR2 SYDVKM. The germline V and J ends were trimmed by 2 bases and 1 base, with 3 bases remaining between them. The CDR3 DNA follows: TGTGCCAGCAGTTTAGTGAGCAATCAGCCCCAGCATTTT. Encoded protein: CASSLVSNQPQHF.

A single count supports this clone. The CDR3 sequence is CASSGTPNQETQYF. Written as DNA, the CDR3 is TGTGCCAGCTCCGGGACTCCCAACCAAGAGACCCAGTACTTC. The rearrangement links TRBV18 to TRBJ2-5; tentatively, D is TRBD2 (6 bases). With 6 bases removed from V and 0 bases from J, the gap between germline ends came to 11 bases. The CDR3 runs to 14 residues. Looked up from germline, CDR1 is KGHSH and CDR2 is LQKENI.

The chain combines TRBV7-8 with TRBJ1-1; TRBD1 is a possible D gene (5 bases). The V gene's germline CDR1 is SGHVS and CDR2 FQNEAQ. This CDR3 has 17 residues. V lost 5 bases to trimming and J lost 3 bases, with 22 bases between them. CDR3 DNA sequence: TGTGCCAGCAGCCTAAGGGGTGGAGCAGGAGACCACACTGAAGCTTTCTTT. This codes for CASSLRGGAGDHTEAFF.

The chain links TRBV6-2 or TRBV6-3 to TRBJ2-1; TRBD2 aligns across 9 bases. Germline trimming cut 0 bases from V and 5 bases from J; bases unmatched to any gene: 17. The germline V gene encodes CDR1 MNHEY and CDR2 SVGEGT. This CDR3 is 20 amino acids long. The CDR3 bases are TGTGCCAGCAGTTACTCGACGCCTAGCGGGACCTCACACCCTAACAATGAGCAGTTCTTC. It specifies CASSYSTPSGTSHPNNEQFF.

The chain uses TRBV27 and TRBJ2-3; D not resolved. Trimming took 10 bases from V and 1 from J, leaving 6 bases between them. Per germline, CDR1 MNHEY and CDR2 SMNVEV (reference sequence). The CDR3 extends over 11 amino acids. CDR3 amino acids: CATRRTDTQYF. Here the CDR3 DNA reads TGTGCCACTAGACGCACAGATACGCAGTATTTT.

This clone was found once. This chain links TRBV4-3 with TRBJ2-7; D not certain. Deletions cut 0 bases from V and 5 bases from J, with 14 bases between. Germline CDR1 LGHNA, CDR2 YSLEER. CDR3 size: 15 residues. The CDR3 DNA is TGCGCCAGCAGCCAAGATAGATCGTACGTGGACGAGCAGTACTTC. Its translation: CASSQDRSYVDEQYF.

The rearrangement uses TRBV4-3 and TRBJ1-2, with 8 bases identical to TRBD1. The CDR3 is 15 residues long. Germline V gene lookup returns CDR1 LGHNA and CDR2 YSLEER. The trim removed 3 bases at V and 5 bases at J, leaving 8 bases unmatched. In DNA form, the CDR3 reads TGCGCCAGCAGCCAGCAAGCAGGGGGCGGTTATGGCTACACCTTC. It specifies CASSQQAGGGYGYTF.

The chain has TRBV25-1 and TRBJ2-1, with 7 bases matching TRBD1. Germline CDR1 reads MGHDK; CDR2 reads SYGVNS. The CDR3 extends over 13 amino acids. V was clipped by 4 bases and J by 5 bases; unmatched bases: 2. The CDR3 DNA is TGTGCCAGCAGTGTGGGACAGCACAATGAGCAGTTCTTC. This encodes CASSVGQHNEQFF.

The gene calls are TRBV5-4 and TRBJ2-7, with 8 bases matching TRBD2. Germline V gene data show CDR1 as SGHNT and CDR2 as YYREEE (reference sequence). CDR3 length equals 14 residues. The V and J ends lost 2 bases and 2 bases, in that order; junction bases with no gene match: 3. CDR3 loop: CASSFSGETYEQYF. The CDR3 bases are TGTGCCAGCAGCTTTAGCGGGGAAACCTACGAGCAGTACTTC. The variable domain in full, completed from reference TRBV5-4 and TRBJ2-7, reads ETGVTQSPTHLIKTRGQQVTLRCSSQSGHNTVSWYQQALGQGPQFIFQYYREEENGRGNFPPRFSGLQFPNYSSELNVNALELDDSALYLCASSFSGETYEQYFGPGTRLTVT.

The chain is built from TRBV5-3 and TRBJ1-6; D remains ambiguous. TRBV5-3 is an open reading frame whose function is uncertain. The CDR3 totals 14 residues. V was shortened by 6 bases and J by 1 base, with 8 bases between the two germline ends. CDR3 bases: TGTGCCAGAACTTCGAGTTCCTATAATTCACCCCTCCACTTT. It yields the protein CARTSSSYNSPLHF.

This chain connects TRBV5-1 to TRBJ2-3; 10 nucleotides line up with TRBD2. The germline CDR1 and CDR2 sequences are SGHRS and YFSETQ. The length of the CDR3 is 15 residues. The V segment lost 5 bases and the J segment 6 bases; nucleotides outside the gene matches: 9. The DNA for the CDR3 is TGCGCCAGCAGATGGACTAGCGGAATCTTTGATACGCAGTATTTT. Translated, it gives CASRWTSGIFDTQYF.

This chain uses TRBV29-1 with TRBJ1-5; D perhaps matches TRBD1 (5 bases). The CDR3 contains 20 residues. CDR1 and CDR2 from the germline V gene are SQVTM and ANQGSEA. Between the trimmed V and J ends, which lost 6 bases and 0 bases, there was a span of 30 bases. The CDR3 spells CSVGRGLYTSGSYSNQPQHF. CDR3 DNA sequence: TGCAGCGTCGGGAGGGGATTGTACACTTCTGGATCCTATAGCAATCAGCCCCAGCATTTT.

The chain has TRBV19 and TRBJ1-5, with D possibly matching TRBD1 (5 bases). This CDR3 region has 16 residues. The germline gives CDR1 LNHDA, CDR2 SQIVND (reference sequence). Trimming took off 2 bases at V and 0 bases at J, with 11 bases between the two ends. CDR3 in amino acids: CASSIQGRYSNQPQHF. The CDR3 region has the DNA TGTGCCAGTAGTATACAGGGCCGCTATAGCAATCAGCCCCAGCATTTT.